Each of the 31 T cell receptor beta chains below was sequenced from the same sample in a study of T-cell memory formation after mild COVID-19. TCRdb re-derived calls from the 5' RACE reads in MiXCR, one entry per CDR3 protein. This table holds roughly 240,000 distinct CDR3 sequences, 16% found once. The sample taken for sequencing was PBMCs or a T cell subset sorted from them (not recorded which). The source is a man aged 18 to 35 who had mild COVID-19 (a few samples of this study predate the infection). Cell type and time point are not known.

The V gene is TRBV6-1, the J gene TRBJ1-5; the D is unclear. V lost 8 bases and J 0 bases, leaving 11 bases between the germline ends. The CDR3 totals 14 residues. Germline V CDR1 and CDR2: MNHNS, SASEGT. The CDR3 DNA reads as TGTGCCAGCGATCCCCGTTATAGCAATCAGCCCCAGCATTTT. Translation gives CASDPRYSNQPQHF.

This clonotype has ten or more counts. V and J are TRBV21-1 and TRBJ2-7. TRBV21-1 is a listed pseudogene. This CDR3 has 13 residues. CDR3 protein: CASSKVNSYEQYF. The DNA of the CDR3 is TGTGCCAGCAGCAAAGTCAACTCCTACGAGCAGTACTTC.

J is TRBJ2-5 and V is TRBV14; D possibly uses TRBD1 or TRBD2 (6 bases each). Germline loops: CDR1 SGHDN, CDR2 FVKESK. The V gene lost 2 bases and the J gene lost 5 bases, with 18 bases spanning the gap. This CDR3 spans 16 amino acids. CDR3 region: CASSQMGSGAIETQYF. The CDR3 bases are TGTGCCAGCAGCCAAATGGGTTCGGGGGCTATCGAGACCCAGTACTTC.

The gene calls are TRBV12-3 or TRBV12-4 and TRBJ2-4; 10 positions match TRBD1. This CDR3 has 17 residues. The J segment lost 9 bases and the V segment lost 5 bases, leaving 16 bases of the junction unmatched. The chain's CDR3 is CASSLGLRGTGAAIQYF. CDR3 sequence (DNA): TGTGCCAGCAGTCTCGGGCTGCGCGGGACAGGGGCGGCCATTCAGTACTTC.

This clonotype was picked up a small number of times. V usage is TRBV12-3 or TRBV12-4 and J usage is TRBJ2-7; tentatively, D is TRBD2 (5 bases). V gave up 5 bases and J gave up 0 bases, with 14 bases separating them. This CDR3 spans 15 amino acids. CDR3 loop: CASSLTAGNSYEQYV. As DNA, the CDR3 is TGTGCCAGCAGTCTGACCGCGGGCAACTCCTACGAGCAGTACGTC.

In its sample, this clonotype was seen a few times. This chain links TRBV30 with TRBJ2-3, with D possibly being TRBD2 (6 bases). The germline V gene encodes CDR1 GTSNPN and CDR2 SVGIG (reference sequence). The CDR3 covers 13 residues. V lost 4 bases and J 4 bases, leaving 12 bases between the germline ends. For the CDR3, the DNA is TGTGCCTGGACAAGGAGGGAGGCAGATACGCAGTATTTT. The encoded protein is CAWTRREADTQYF.

CDR3 residues: CASSQGSRSGNTIYF. The DNA for the CDR3 is TGTGCCAGCAGCCAGGGCAGCCGCTCTGGAAACACCATATATTTT. V gene TRBV3-1 combines with J gene TRBJ1-3; D gene unclear. The CDR3 spans 15 residues. Germline V lookup: CDR1 LGHDT, CDR2 YNNKEL (reference sequence). The V and J ends lost 3 bases and 0 bases respectively, with 9 bases between them.

This clonotype has a handful of counts. V and J are TRBV10-3 and TRBJ2-2; D is perhaps TRBD1 or TRBD2 (5 bases each). Looked up from germline, CDR1 is ENHRY and CDR2 is SYGVKD. The CDR3 is 15 residues long. V was shortened by 6 bases and J by 4 bases, with 15 bases between the two germline ends. This CDR3 reads CAIRRDPVVTGELFF. The CDR3 nucleotides are TGTGCCATCAGGAGGGACCCCGTCGTCACCGGGGAGCTGTTTTTT.

This clonotype was counted a few times. The CDR3: CASSGDRGYYNEQFF. CDR3 in DNA: TGTGCCAGCAGCGGAGACAGGGGGTACTACAATGAGCAGTTCTTC. V and J are TRBV6-2 or TRBV6-3 and TRBJ2-1; 9 bases are shared with TRBD1. J lost 3 bases, V lost 6 bases, and 6 bases had no gene match. Germline loops: CDR1 MNHEY, CDR2 SVGEGT. This CDR3 contains 15 residues.

In its sample, this clonotype was seen many times. The chain uses TRBV6-5 and TRBJ2-1; either TRBD1 or TRBD2 may fit D (5 bases each). Germline V gene lookup returns CDR1 MNHEY and CDR2 SVGAGI. V was trimmed by 2 bases and J by 10 bases, leaving 9 bases between them. This CDR3 region has 12 residues. DNA for the CDR3: TGTGCCAGCAGTTACCTAGAGGGGGAGCAGTTCTTC. Its protein is CASSYLEGEQFF.

The table lists this clonotype with a few counts. This chain links TRBV7-2 with TRBJ2-3; 9 bases line up with TRBD1. Germline V CDR1 and CDR2: SGHTA, FQGNSA. Trimming removed 8 bases from V and 3 bases from J; junction bases left unmatched: 9. The CDR3 totals 15 residues. The DNA for the CDR3 is TGTGCCAGCGCAGGGGACAGGGTTAAGACAGATACGCAGTATTTT. It codes for CASAGDRVKTDTQYF.

There are many counts of this clonotype. The V call is TRBV18, the J call TRBJ2-1; TRBD2 matches at 9 bases. Germline CDR1 and CDR2: KGHSH and LQKENI. CDR3 length: 15 residues. J gave up 5 bases and V 1 base, and 3 bases lay outside the gene matches. The CDR3 spells CASSPQRGDDNEQFF. As DNA, the CDR3 is TGTGCCAGCTCACCACAGCGGGGGGATGACAATGAGCAGTTCTTC.

This rearrangement joins TRBV7-9 to TRBJ2-3, with unresolved D. This CDR3 has 12 amino acids. Germline CDR1 SEHNR, CDR2 FQNEAQ (reference sequence). V was clipped by 3 bases and J by 7 bases, with 8 bases between them. This CDR3 reads CASSFGTNTQYF. CDR3 DNA sequence: TGTGCCAGCAGCTTTGGTACGAATACGCAGTATTTT.

The chain is built from TRBV7-2 and TRBJ2-7, with 15 positions matching TRBD2. CDR3 length: 18 amino acids. With V trimmed by 5 bases and J by 3 bases, 11 bases remained unmatched. Germline V lookup: CDR1 SGHTA, CDR2 FQGNSA. CDR3: CASSPIGLAGGPRYEQYF. CDR3 nucleotide sequence: TGTGCCAGCAGCCCGATCGGACTAGCGGGGGGGCCCCGCTACGAGCAGTACTTC.

The rearrangement links TRBV5-1 to TRBJ2-5; D could derive from TRBD1 or TRBD2 (5 bases each). The length of the CDR3 is 14 residues. With 7 bases removed from V and 0 bases from J, the gap between germline ends came to 13 bases. CDR1 and CDR2 from the germline V gene are SGHRS and YFSETQ. CDR3 DNA sequence: TGCGCCAGCCGGGACGGTGCGTACCAAGAGACCCAGTACTTC. Its translation is CASRDGAYQETQYF. The full variable domain, with the rest looked up from reference TRBV5-1 and TRBJ2-5, is KAGVTQTPRYLIKTRGQQVTLSCSPISGHRSVSWYQQTPGQGLQFLFEYFSETQRNKGNFPGRFSGRQFSNSRSEMNVSTLELGDSALYLCASRDGAYQETQYFGPGTRLLVL.

The rearrangement links TRBV5-1 to TRBJ1-1; D call uncertain. Germline V gene data show CDR1 as SGHRS and CDR2 as YFSETQ. V was pared by 3 bases and J by 1 base, with 7 bases between. The CDR3 length is 13 residues. The CDR3, as DNA: TGCGCCAGCAGCTCCCAGTCGAACACTGAAGCTTTCTTT. It is translated as CASSSQSNTEAFF.

About this clonotype itself: One end of the junction fails to match germline, which may point to a read error. The chain joins TRBV20-1 to TRBJ1-5; D unclear. The CDR3 is 12 residues long. Germline V gene data show CDR1 as DFQATT and CDR2 as SNEGSKA (reference sequence). The CDR3 sequence: CSARGFNQPQHF. In DNA form, the CDR3 reads TGCAGTGCCAGAGGTTTCAATCAGCCCCAGCATTTT.

This clonotype was seen a handful of times. The junction differs from germline at one of its ends, possibly a read error. The V and J genes are TRBV7-3 and TRBJ2-5; unclear D gene. The CDR3 consists of 13 residues. CDR1 and CDR2 from the germline V gene are SGHTA and FQGTGA. The CDR3 bases are TGTGCCAGAAGCTTAGGCCTGGGGGAGACCCAGTACTTC. Protein product: CARSLGLGETQYF.

The chain uses TRBV2 and TRBJ1-4; tentative D call: TRBD1 (5 bases). CDR1 SNHLY and CDR2 FYNNEI come from the germline V gene. CDR3 size: 14 residues. V shed 3 bases and J shed 11 bases, with 16 bases lying between them. The CDR3 region has the DNA TGTGCCAGCAGTGATATGTCGACAGAGGGGAAACTGTTTTTT. Translated, it gives CASSDMSTEGKLFF.

The rearrangement links TRBV5-1 to TRBJ2-6; D remains unclear. Looked up from germline, CDR1 is SGHRS and CDR2 is YFSETQ. V dropped 6 bases and J dropped 0 bases, with 13 bases sitting between them. The CDR3 has 16 residues. The CDR3 here is CASNSRDSSGANVLTF. The CDR3 DNA follows: TGCGCCAGCAATAGCAGAGACTCCTCTGGGGCCAACGTCCTGACTTTC.

The chain combines TRBV4-1 with TRBJ2-1; either TRBD1 or TRBD2 may supply D (6 bases each). This CDR3 contains 17 residues. V was clipped by 1 base and J by 7 bases, with 20 bases between them. From germline, CDR1 is MGHRA and CDR2 YSYEKL. CDR3 bases: TGCGCCAGCAGCCAAGTCCAGGCGTTTACAGGGAGGAATGAGCAGTTCTTC. This translates into CASSQVQAFTGRNEQFF.

The chain uses TRBV7-9 and TRBJ2-5, with 10 nucleotides matching TRBD1. This CDR3 contains 15 residues. Germline loops: CDR1 SEHNR, CDR2 FQNEAQ (reference sequence). V shed 5 bases, J shed 4 bases, and the junction held 7 bases outside the gene matches. CDR3 bases: TGTGCCAGCAGCCGACAGGGGGCGATTCGAGAGACCCAGTACTTC. Amino acids: CASSRQGAIRETQYF.

The rearrangement links TRBV7-9 to TRBJ2-7; D is uncertain. With 1 base removed from V and 2 bases from J, the gap between germline ends came to 12 bases. This CDR3 contains 15 residues. From germline, CDR1 is SEHNR and CDR2 FQNEAQ (reference sequence). CDR3 nucleotide sequence: TGTGCCAGCAGCTTAGGTGGGGTAGGGACCTACGAGCAGTACTTC. Translation gives CASSLGGVGTYEQYF. The full variable domain, completed using reference TRBV7-9 and TRBJ2-7, is DTGVSQNPRHKITKRGQNVTFRCDPISEHNRLYWYRQTLGQGPEFLTYFQNEAQLEKSRLLSDRFSAERPKGSFSTLEIQRTEQGDSAMYLCASSLGGVGTYEQYFGPGTRLTVT.

This clonotype was counted at least ten times. V and J are TRBV6-5 and TRBJ2-2, with D perhaps matching TRBD1 or TRBD2 (5 bases each). The germline CDR1 and CDR2 sequences are MNHEY and SVGAGI. The CDR3 totals 14 residues. The V gene lost 7 bases and the J gene lost 5 bases, with 14 bases spanning the gap. In DNA form, the CDR3 reads TGTGCCAGCACTAAGTTGGGGGTAACCGGGGAGCTGTTTTTT. Protein: CASTKLGVTGELFF.

V usage is TRBV12-3 or TRBV12-4 and J usage is TRBJ1-1, with D possibly being TRBD1 (5 bases). This CDR3 has 13 amino acids. V dropped 6 bases and J dropped 3 bases, with 11 bases sitting between them. The CDR3 coding sequence is TGTGCCAGCAGCCCCGACAGTTACACTGAAGCTTTCTTT. Protein product: CASSPDSYTEAFF.

This clonotype turned up a few times. V and J are TRBV20-1 and TRBJ1-5; possible D gene TRBD1, 5 bases. V was trimmed by 3 bases and J by 7 bases, leaving 22 bases between them. The CDR3 runs 16 residues. Germline V gene data show CDR1 as DFQATT and CDR2 as SNEGSKA (reference sequence). The chain's CDR3 is CSARLRGLGVGQPQHF. The DNA of the CDR3 is TGCAGTGCTAGGCTGCGCGGATTAGGGGTAGGACAGCCCCAGCATTTT.

This clonotype was recorded a few times. The chain combines TRBV4-1 with TRBJ1-5; possible D gene TRBD1, 6 bases. CDR3 size: 16 residues. CDR1 and CDR2 from the germline V gene are MGHRA and YSYEKL. Trimming stripped 5 bases from V and 1 base from J, with 15 bases between. The CDR3 sequence is CASSSSRGPSNQPQHF. Written as DNA, the CDR3 is TGCGCCAGCAGCTCTTCGCGGGGGCCGAGCAATCAGCCCCAGCATTTT.

This clonotype was seen a handful of times. The V and J genes are TRBV14 and TRBJ2-3; D uncertain. The V end lost 3 bases, the J end lost 6 bases, and 10 bases lay between the germline ends. The CDR3 is 13 residues long. CDR1 is SGHDN, CDR2 FVKESK, per germline. The DNA for the CDR3 is TGTGCCAGCAGCCAGCTGCTAGGGGATACGCAGTATTTT. Amino acid sequence: CASSQLLGDTQYF.

V usage is TRBV5-1 and J usage is TRBJ2-1; 8 bases are shared with TRBD2. The V and J ends lost 0 bases and 5 bases, in that order; junction bases with no gene match: 7. CDR3 length: 16 amino acids. From germline, CDR1 is SGHRS and CDR2 YFSETQ. The CDR3 spells CASSLVVAGPDNEQFF. CDR3 coding DNA: TGCGCCAGCAGCTTGGTGGTAGCGGGGCCAGACAATGAGCAGTTCTTC.

This clonotype was counted a few times. The chain employs TRBV21-1 and TRBJ2-5; TRBD1 is the table's D call, not checked against the DNA. TRBV21-1 is described as a pseudogene. The CDR3 length is 18 residues. CDR3 region: CASSKESPYRHYQETQYF. The CDR3 nucleotides are TGTGCCAGCAGCAAAGAGTCCCCCTACCGACACTACCAAGAGACCCAGTACTTC.

This clonotype has ten or more counts. This CDR3 is CASSFDSGLDTQYF. DNA for the CDR3: TGTGCCAGCAGCTTTGATAGCGGTCTAGATACGCAGTATTTT. V usage is TRBV7-2 and J usage is TRBJ2-3; D may be TRBD2 (6 bases). The CDR3 runs to 14 residues. The V gene lost 3 bases and the J gene lost 5 bases, with 12 bases spanning the gap. Germline assignment: CDR1 SGHTA and CDR2 FQGNSA.